The T cell receptor (beta chain) described here comes from a study of glioma-infiltrating T cells. Study findings and constraints: Very few CDR3 sequences were shared between tissue and blood. Tissue-blood divergence was below expectation in non-neoplastic patients, above in gliomas.

Amplification of TCR alpha and beta CDR3 regions from RNA used iRepertoire nested multiplex PCR. Tissue mRNA or PBMC total RNA, about 90-400 ng, went into one-step reverse transcription and amplification. One entry per CDR3 protein, called by TCRdb with MiXCR from the multiplex PCR reads. The sample consists of fewer than 200,000 distinct CDR3 sequences, more than 35% of them appearing once. The table lists this clonotype with many counts. What it binds is unknown. Its ends do not fully match the called genes, so a read error is possible. Material for sequencing was glioma tissue, nonneoplastic brain tissue, or PBMCs (not recorded which). This sequence originates from a human donor with low-grade glioma or glioblastoma, undergoing nonglioma brain surgery, or in good health (not recorded which).

CDR3 loop: CASSDHRDGRLNF. In DNA form, the CDR3 reads TGTGCCAGCAGTGACCACAGGGACGGCCGGTTAAACTTC. J is TRBJ2-7 and V is TRBV6-1; D is perhaps TRBD1 (6 bases). Germline loops: CDR1 MNHNS, CDR2 SASEGT. There are 13 residues in the CDR3.